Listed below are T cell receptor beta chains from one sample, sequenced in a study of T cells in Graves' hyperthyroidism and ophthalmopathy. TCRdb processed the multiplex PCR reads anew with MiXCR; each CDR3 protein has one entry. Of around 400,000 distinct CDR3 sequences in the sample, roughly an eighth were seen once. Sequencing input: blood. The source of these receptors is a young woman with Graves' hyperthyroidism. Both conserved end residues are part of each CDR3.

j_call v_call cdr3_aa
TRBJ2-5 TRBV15 CATSRDPNQETQYF
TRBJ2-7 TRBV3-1 CASSQDRGTSSSYEQYF
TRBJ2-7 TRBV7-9 CASSLSLTLGTHYEQYF
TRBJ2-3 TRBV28 CASSLRGGTSGSRGTDTQYF
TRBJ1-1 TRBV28 CASSSGGRKNTEAFF
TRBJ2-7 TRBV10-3 CAIRPRAGGSYEQYF
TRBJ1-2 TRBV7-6 CASSPVPQGNYGYTF
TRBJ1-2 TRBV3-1 CASSQLGGYTF
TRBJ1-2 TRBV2 CASSETGQGYGYTF
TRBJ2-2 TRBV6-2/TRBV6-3 CASSYGDRRTGELFF
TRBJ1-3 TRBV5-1 CASSLAHAEGGNTIYF
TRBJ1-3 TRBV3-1 CASSQDPGQGMNAIYF
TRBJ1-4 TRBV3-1 CASSQSRGESGKLFF
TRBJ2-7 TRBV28 CASRSLYEQYF
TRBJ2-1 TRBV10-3 CASRDREVNEQFF
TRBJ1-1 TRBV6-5 CASSSAVEGTEAFF
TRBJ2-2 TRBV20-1 CSAMSGGNTGELFF
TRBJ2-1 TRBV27 CASSSSLGQLSYNEQFF
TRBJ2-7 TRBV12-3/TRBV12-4 CASSLGPTYEQYF
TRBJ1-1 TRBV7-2 CASTPGGRGNTEAFF
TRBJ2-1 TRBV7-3 CASSFGTSGSPTYNEQFF
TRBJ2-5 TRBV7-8 CASSLDHGGPKETQYF
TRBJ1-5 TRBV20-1 CSARDPVYSNQPQHF
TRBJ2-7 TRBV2 CASSGDHPEQYF
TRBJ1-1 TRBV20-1 CSAMFRTEAFF
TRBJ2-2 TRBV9 CASSPPGQGNTGELFF
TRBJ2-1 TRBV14 CASSRRRDYNEQFF
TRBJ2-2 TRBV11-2 CASSGAHTGELFF
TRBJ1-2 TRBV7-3 CASSRDRGDGYTF
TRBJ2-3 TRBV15 CATSRDLNRGTDTQYF
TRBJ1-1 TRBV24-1 CATSDSGTSWNTEAFF
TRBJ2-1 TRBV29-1 CSVRGTMEQFF
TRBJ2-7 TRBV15 CATSRASGVPEQYF
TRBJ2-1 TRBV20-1 CSATGGLAFINNEQFF
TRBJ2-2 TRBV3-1 CASSRGTGGFGGELFF
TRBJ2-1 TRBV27 CASSLSKAVLYNEQFF
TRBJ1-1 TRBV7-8 CASSLAGQHTEAFF
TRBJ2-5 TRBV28 CASSIYLAEQETQYF
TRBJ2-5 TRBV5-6 CASSMAQVSQETQYF
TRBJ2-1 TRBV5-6 CASSLPFFGGKPNEQFF
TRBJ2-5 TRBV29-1 CSVAQETQYF
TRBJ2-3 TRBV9 CASSVDREADTQYF
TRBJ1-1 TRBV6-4 CASSVLPGNTEAFF